Listed below are T cell receptor beta chains from one sample, sequenced in a study of T cells after yellow fever vaccination. Via MiXCR, TCRdb re-called the 5' RACE reads, giving one row per CDR3 protein. The data show approximately 300,000 distinct CDR3 sequences, about 10% seen once. This sample comprised CD4+ T cells sorted from PBMCs, obtained 45 days after the yellow fever booster vaccination. Source of these receptors: a man aged 18 to 30 who received the YFV17D yellow fever vaccine. Both conserved end residues are part of each CDR3. Each record gives: V gene, J gene, CDR3 protein.

V: TRBV11-2
J: TRBJ2-3
CDR3: CASSTGGEVDTQYF

V: TRBV20-1
J: TRBJ2-7
CDR3: CSARLPGGGREQYF

V: TRBV5-1
J: TRBJ2-3
CDR3: CASSLGTGPTQYF

V: TRBV20-1
J: TRBJ2-1
CDR3: CSATRLAGGLDEQFF

V: TRBV5-1
J: TRBJ1-5
CDR3: CAILKIRNQPQHF

V: TRBV5-6
J: TRBJ2-3
CDR3: CASSRKSVDTQYF

V: TRBV28
J: TRBJ2-3
CDR3: CASSSAASGDTDTQYF

V: TRBV4-3
J: TRBJ2-3
CDR3: CASSQAGLAGTDTQYF

V: TRBV24-1
J: TRBJ2-4
CDR3: CATSEVTKNIQYF

V: TRBV6-5
J: TRBJ2-5
CDR3: CASSATDTRIFQETQYF

V: TRBV7-9
J: TRBJ2-1
CDR3: CASSLQGAEYNEQFF

V: TRBV20-1
J: TRBJ1-1
CDR3: CSVAGGGGGTEAFF

V: TRBV10-3
J: TRBJ1-2
CDR3: CAIRTGANYGYTF

V: TRBV18
J: TRBJ2-7
CDR3: CASSPSRENEQYF

V: TRBV5-1
J: TRBJ2-7
CDR3: CASSPGGSSYEQYF

V: TRBV6-2/TRBV6-3
J: TRBJ2-1
CDR3: CATLQASTNEQFF

V: TRBV6-2/TRBV6-3
J: TRBJ2-2
CDR3: CASSYRGTRVTGELFF

V: TRBV4-3
J: TRBJ2-1
CDR3: CASSQVRESNEQFF

V: TRBV6-2/TRBV6-3
J: TRBJ1-5
CDR3: CASADHETNQPQHF

V: TRBV6-5
J: TRBJ1-6
CDR3: CASKGINYSPLHF

V: TRBV6-6
J: TRBJ2-1
CDR3: CASTGANNEQFF

V: TRBV5-6
J: TRBJ1-4
CDR3: CASSRETGRGANEKLFF

V: TRBV7-2
J: TRBJ2-2
CDR3: CASSLAGPGELFF

V: TRBV12-3/TRBV12-4
J: TRBJ2-1
CDR3: CAVTIRSGGDEQFF

V: TRBV12-3/TRBV12-4
J: TRBJ1-1
CDR3: CASIGNEAFF

V: TRBV7-3
J: TRBJ2-3
CDR3: CASSPGQQADTQYF

V: TRBV2
J: TRBJ1-2
CDR3: CASNAFTDYGYTF

V: TRBV5-1
J: TRBJ2-1
CDR3: CASRPGLLSLDEQFF

V: TRBV7-9
J: TRBJ2-7
CDR3: CASSKSNEQYF

V: TRBV5-1
J: TRBJ2-5
CDR3: CASSSHLTSQETQYF

V: TRBV20-1
J: TRBJ2-7
CDR3: CSARDQGQGTYEQYF

V: TRBV4-2
J: TRBJ2-3
CDR3: CASSQDLTGGPSTDTQYF

V: TRBV6-2/TRBV6-3
J: TRBJ2-7
CDR3: CASSRTGAYEQYF

V: TRBV5-4
J: TRBJ2-3
CDR3: CASRYGQGATDTQYF

V: TRBV7-2
J: TRBJ1-1
CDR3: CASSSRPTEAFF

V: TRBV10-2
J: TRBJ1-2
CDR3: CASSETGPGYGYTF

V: TRBV5-1
J: TRBJ1-5
CDR3: CASSLPQGDDQPQHF

V: TRBV7-6
J: TRBJ2-5
CDR3: CASSLPGQGAAQYF

V: TRBV5-1
J: TRBJ2-5
CDR3: CASSLIAAGGQETQYF

V: TRBV5-1
J: TRBJ1-1
CDR3: CASQRGGSGGDTEAFF

V: TRBV28
J: TRBJ2-5
CDR3: CASSLMRETQYF

V: TRBV7-9
J: TRBJ2-2
CDR3: CAREKAGGRTGELFF

V: TRBV3-1
J: TRBJ1-4
CDR3: CASSRQGEEKLFF

V: TRBV9
J: TRBJ1-1
CDR3: CASSVGTQGSEAFF

V: TRBV6-9
J: TRBJ2-2
CDR3: CASPIRVAGTNTGELFF

V: TRBV7-2
J: TRBJ1-6
CDR3: CASSLVGGASPLHF

V: TRBV12-3/TRBV12-4
J: TRBJ2-5
CDR3: CASSFGGLEETQYF

V: TRBV19
J: TRBJ2-2
CDR3: CASSIQSLRPGELFF